Shown below are 2 T cell receptor beta chains from a single sample sequenced in a study of blood T cell repertoires in COVID-19. Clones were sequenced by immunoSEQ multiplex PCR, and TCRdb holds only the in-frame ones, with some missing. The data hold 200,000 to 250,000 clones, with approximately 86% observed a single time. The sample taken for sequencing was PBMCs or T cells enriched from blood (not recorded which). The receptors come from a woman between 40 and 55 years old with acute COVID-19.

The V gene is TRBV29-1, the J gene TRBJ2-7, with 11 bases that match TRBD1. The length of the CDR3 is 12 residues. V was clipped by 6 bases and J by 10 bases; unmatched bases: 8. Germline V gene data show CDR1 as SQVTM and CDR2 as ANQGSEA. The CDR3 nucleotides read TGCAGCGTCGGAAGGACAGGGGGCGGACAGTACTTC. It specifies CSVGRTGGGQYF.

J is TRBJ1-1 and V is TRBV11-3; no clear D gene. The germline CDR1 and CDR2 sequences are SGHNT and YENEEA. Trimming shortened V by 5 bases and J by 0 bases, and 4 bases separated the two germline ends. CDR3 length: 12 amino acids. The CDR3 DNA sequence: TGTGCCAGCAGCCGGTTGAACACTGAAGCTTTCTTT. Protein product: CASSRLNTEAFF. The whole variable domain, remainder taken from reference TRBV11-3 and TRBJ1-1, is EAGVVQSPRYKIIEKKQPVAFWCNPISGHNTLYWYLQNLGQGPELLIRYENEEAVDDSQLPKDRFSAERLKGVDSTLKIQPAELGDSAVYLCASSRLNTEAFFGQGTRLTVV.